Listed below are T cell receptor beta chains from one sample, sequenced in a study of T cells in Graves' hyperthyroidism and ophthalmopathy. Using its own MiXCR run on the multiplex PCR reads, TCRdb lists one record per CDR3 protein. The sample includes about 590,000 distinct CDR3 sequences, 15% to 19% of them seen just once. Sequencing input: blood. The receptor source for this set is a woman between 25 and 40 years old with Graves' hyperthyroidism. Both conserved end residues are part of each CDR3. A D gene is named only where the DNA matches it firmly. Only some rows state a clone size, as once, few, many or a class for expanded clones.

DNA	CDR3	size	V	J	D
TGTGCCTGGAGTCCCGACAGTAACTATGGCTACACCTTC	CAWSPDSNYGYTF	many	TRBV30	TRBJ1-2	.
TGCGCCAGCAGAACTAAAGCGGAGGGGCGAACCTACGAGCAGTACTTC	CASRTKAEGRTYEQYF	.	TRBV4-1	TRBJ2-7	.
TGTGCCAGCAAAAACGAGGGGACAGCTCTTTTGGGGGCTGGGGCCAACGTCCTGACTTTC	CASKNEGTALLGAGANVLTF	.	TRBV6-2/TRBV6-3	TRBJ2-6	TRBD1
TGTGCCAGCAGCTTAGAACCGGCGGGAGCCGGGTTCTTC	CASSLEPAGAGFF	.	TRBV7-2	TRBJ2-1	TRBD2
TGTGCCAGCAGACCGGGACAGTCCTACGAGCAGTACTTC	CASRPGQSYEQYF	many	TRBV3-1	TRBJ2-7	TRBD1
TGTGCCAGCAGTGGCCGGGGGATGAGGGACTATGGCTACACCTTC	CASSGRGMRDYGYTF	many	TRBV27	TRBJ1-2	.
TGTGCCAGCAGTGTTGGACAGCTCCAAGAGACCCAGTACTTC	CASSVGQLQETQYF	few	TRBV6-1	TRBJ2-5	.
TGCAGCGTTGACCAGGGTGTAGAGACCCAGTACTTC	CSVDQGVETQYF	few	TRBV29-1	TRBJ2-5	.
TGTGCCAGCAGTTTTACTAGCGGGGTCTCCTACAATGAGCAGTTCTTC	CASSFTSGVSYNEQFF	many	TRBV28	TRBJ2-1	TRBD2
TGTGCCAGCAGCAGAACGGGACTAGCGGGAGTTTATGGCAATGAGCAGTTCTTC	CASSRTGLAGVYGNEQFF	many	TRBV7-2	TRBJ2-1	TRBD2